This T cell receptor (beta chain) was sequenced in a study of T cell repertoires in ileal Crohn's disease. Germline V gene data show CDR1 as LNHDA and CDR2 as SQIVND (reference sequence). The CDR3 length is 17 residues. Trimming cost V 4 bases and J 3 bases; bases outside gene matches: 10. Method: immunoSEQ multiplex PCR; TCRdb's copy keeps in-frame clones and lacks some. In the table there are around 8,000 clones, roughly 80% of which are singletons. Input material: ileal tissue. The receptor was derived from an adult with Crohn's disease. The J gene is TRBJ1-3, the V gene TRBV19; 9 bases are shared with TRBD1. The CDR3 protein is CASSTLDRGRFGNTIYF. CDR3 DNA: TGTGCCAGTAGTACTCTGGACAGGGGTAGGTTTGGAAACACCATATATTTT.